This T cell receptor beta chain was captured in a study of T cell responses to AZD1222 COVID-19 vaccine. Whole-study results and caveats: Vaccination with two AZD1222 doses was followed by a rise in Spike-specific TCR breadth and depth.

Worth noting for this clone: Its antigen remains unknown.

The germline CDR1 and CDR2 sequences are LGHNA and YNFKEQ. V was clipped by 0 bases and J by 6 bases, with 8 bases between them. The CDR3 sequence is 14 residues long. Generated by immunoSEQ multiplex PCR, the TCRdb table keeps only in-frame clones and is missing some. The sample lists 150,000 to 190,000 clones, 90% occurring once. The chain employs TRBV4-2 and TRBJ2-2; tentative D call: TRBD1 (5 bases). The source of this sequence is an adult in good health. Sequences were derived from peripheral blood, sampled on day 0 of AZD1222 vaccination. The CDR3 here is CASSQDQGAGELFF. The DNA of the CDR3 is TGTGCCAGCAGCCAAGATCAAGGGGCCGGGGAGCTGTTTTTT.